What follows are 17 T cell receptor beta chains derived from one specimen sequenced in a study of cytomegalovirus exposure and HLA in healthy donors. Amplification used 60 Vbeta primers and 13 Jbeta primers. Sequencing was performed with immunoSEQ multiplex PCR; in TCRdb, only in-frame clones are kept and a portion is missing. The table has about 88,000 clones, 75% to 85% seen once. The sequenced sample consisted of PBMCs. Receptors originate from a woman between 40 and 50 years old in good health and CMV-seronegative.

The chain is built from TRBV4-2 and TRBJ1-2; 10 bases are shared with TRBD1. Germline V gene sequence: CDR1 LGHNA, CDR2 YNFKEQ. This CDR3 contains 16 residues. V lost 3 bases and J lost 8; bases outside the gene matches: 12. The CDR3 is CASSHASRGTGVGYTF. CDR3 sequence (DNA): TGTGCCAGCAGCCATGCCAGTCGGGGGACAGGGGTAGGCTACACCTTC.

The DNA of the CDR3 is TGTGCCAGCAGCGGGGACAGGTTCGCTGAAGCTTTCTTT. Amino acid sequence: CASSGDRFAEAFF. The gene calls are TRBV5-4 and TRBJ1-1; TRBD1 agrees at 8 bases. The CDR3 is made up of 13 amino acids. V shed 4 bases, J shed 6 bases, and the junction held 5 bases outside the gene matches. Germline V lookup: CDR1 SGHNT, CDR2 YYREEE (reference sequence). The entire variable domain, with the rest obtained from reference TRBV5-4 and TRBJ1-1, is as follows: ETGVTQSPTHLIKTRGQQVTLRCSSQSGHNTVSWYQQALGQGPQFIFQYYREEENGRGNFPPRFSGLQFPNYSSELNVNALELDDSALYLCASSGDRFAEAFFGQGTRLTVV.

V gene TRBV7-3 combines with J gene TRBJ2-2, with D possibly TRBD1 on 5 matching bases. The V gene's germline CDR1 is SGHTA and CDR2 FQGTGA. The CDR3 runs 15 residues. The V end was cut by 3 bases, the J end by 6 bases, with 14 bases between. The CDR3 DNA reads as TGTGCCAGCAGCTTCTGGTCAGGGTCTCCCGGGGAGCTGTTTTTT. This translates into CASSFWSGSPGELFF.

The chain joins TRBV2 to TRBJ2-4, with no clear D. Trimming cost V 5 bases and J 4 bases, with 3 bases left between them. This CDR3 has 11 amino acids. In germline, CDR1 is SNHLY, CDR2 FYNNEI. CDR3 coding DNA: TGTGCCAGCAGTTCTAAAAACATTCAGTACTTC. Its translation is CASSSKNIQYF.

This chain joins TRBV28 and TRBJ2-3, with a weak D call TRBD2 (5 bases). This CDR3 spans 14 amino acids. Looked up from germline, CDR1 is MDHEN and CDR2 is SYDVKM. V lost 1 base and J lost 4, with 9 bases in between. DNA for the CDR3: TGTGCCAGCAGTTTATTTTTAGCGCCAGATACGCAGTATTTT. Translating gives CASSLFLAPDTQYF.

The chain combines TRBV4-2 with TRBJ2-3, with D possibly being TRBD1 (5 bases). With 1 base removed from V and 5 bases from J, the gap between germline ends came to 19 bases. CDR3 length: 17 residues. Germline V lookup: CDR1 LGHNA, CDR2 YNFKEQ. CDR3 sequence reads: CASSQAFGRVSEDTQYF. The DNA for the CDR3 is TGTGCCAGCAGCCAAGCCTTTGGCAGGGTGAGTGAAGATACGCAGTATTTT.

The chain's CDR3 is CASSLLGGGHNTGELFF. CDR3 in DNA: TGTGCCAGCAGCCTGTTGGGGGGGGGCCACAACACCGGGGAGCTGTTTTTT. The V call is TRBV7-3, the J call TRBJ2-2, with D possibly being TRBD2 (7 bases). In germline, CDR1 is SGHTA, CDR2 FQGTGA. The CDR3 has 17 residues. Deletions cut 5 bases from V and 2 bases from J, with 18 bases between.

This clone has just one count. The rearrangement links TRBV2 to TRBJ2-1, with D unresolved. The CDR3 has 11 amino acids. Trimming removed 6 bases from V and 6 bases from J, with 6 bases in between. Germline CDR1 SNHLY, CDR2 FYNNEI. The CDR3 spells CASRGGNEQFF. CDR3 nucleotides: TGTGCCAGCAGAGGCGGCAATGAGCAGTTCTTC.

This clone was picked up one time. The chain combines TRBV5-1 with TRBJ1-4, with D unclear. Trimming removed 0 bases from V and 7 bases from J, with 7 bases in between. The CDR3 is 13 residues long. CDR1 SGHRS and CDR2 YFSETQ come from the germline V gene. The CDR3 here is CASSLGRSEKLFF. CDR3 nucleotides: TGCGCCAGCAGCTTGGGGCGGTCTGAAAAACTGTTTTTT. Based on the CDR3 plus reference TRBV5-1 and TRBJ1-4, the full variable domain is KAGVTQTPRYLIKTRGQQVTLSCSPISGHRSVSWYQQTPGQGLQFLFEYFSETQRNKGNFPGRFSGRQFSNSRSEMNVSTLELGDSALYLCASSLGRSEKLFFGSGTQLSVL.

The chain combines TRBV19 with TRBJ2-1; the D is unclear. V lost 3 bases and J lost 3, with 6 bases in between. The germline V gene has CDR1 LNHDA and CDR2 SQIVND (reference sequence). The CDR3 totals 13 residues. CDR3 sequence (DNA): TGTGCCAGTAGTATGGGCAGCTACAATGAGCAGTTCTTC. Translating gives CASSMGSYNEQFF.

This rearrangement joins TRBV5-1 to TRBJ1-4; D gene uncertain. Per the germline V gene, CDR1 is SGHRS and CDR2 is YFSETQ. This CDR3 is built from 15 residues. V lost 0 bases and J lost 7, with 13 bases in between. CDR3 coding DNA: TGCGCCAGCAGCTTGGGTCGGCAGACTGGTGAAAAACTGTTTTTT. This sequence encodes CASSLGRQTGEKLFF.

The chain employs TRBV7-8 and TRBJ1-1; 9 bases agree with TRBD1. Germline trimming cut 0 bases from V and 5 bases from J; bases unmatched to any gene: 7. Germline CDR1 and CDR2: SGHVS and FQNEAQ. The CDR3 totals 16 residues. In DNA form, the CDR3 reads TGTGCCAGCAGCTTAGCGGACAGGGGAAGAGGTACTGAAGCTTTCTTT. It specifies CASSLADRGRGTEAFF.

This sequence joins TRBV28 and TRBJ2-7, with 8 bases aligning to TRBD1. The germline V gene encodes CDR1 MDHEN and CDR2 SYDVKM. The CDR3 runs to 15 residues. J was trimmed by 5 bases and V by 6 bases; bases with no gene match: 12. CDR3 region: CASSLNVPGGHEQYF. The DNA of the CDR3 is TGTGCCAGCAGCCTTAACGTTCCAGGGGGCCACGAGCAGTACTTC.

The V call is TRBV5-1, the J call TRBJ2-3; TRBD1 agrees at 9 bases. Germline V gene data show CDR1 as SGHRS and CDR2 as YFSETQ. V was pared by 4 bases and J by 0 bases, with 6 bases of the junction left unmatched. CDR3 length: 16 residues. The CDR3 DNA is TGCGCCAGCAGCCCAGGGACAGGGAGTAGCACAGATACGCAGTATTTT. Its translation is CASSPGTGSSTDTQYF. Complete variable domain (other parts from reference TRBV5-1 and TRBJ2-3): KAGVTQTPRYLIKTRGQQVTLSCSPISGHRSVSWYQQTPGQGLQFLFEYFSETQRNKGNFPGRFSGRQFSNSRSEMNVSTLELGDSALYLCASSPGTGSSTDTQYFGPGTRLTVL.

The rearrangement links TRBV15 to TRBJ1-2, with D possibly being TRBD1 (6 bases). This CDR3 spans 14 amino acids. Germline lookup yields CDR1 LNHNV and CDR2 YYDKDF (reference sequence). With 0 bases removed from V and 3 bases from J, the gap between germline ends came to 8 bases. CDR3 bases: TGTGCCACCAGCAGAGAGAGGACAGACTATGGCTACACCTTC. This codes for CATSRERTDYGYTF.

This clone was seen only once. The rearrangement joins TRBV7-9 to TRBJ2-3; TRBD1 matches 9 bases. Trimming took 6 bases from V and 1 from J; bases not matched to a gene: 11. The CDR3 is 17 residues long. Germline values: CDR1 SEHNR, CDR2 FQNEAQ (reference sequence). CDR3 sequence reads: CASSQPGQGYRTDTQYF. The CDR3 region has the DNA TGTGCCAGCAGTCAACCGGGACAGGGATATCGCACAGATACGCAGTATTTT.

The V call is TRBV15, the J call TRBJ1-6, with a possible D match to TRBD1 (5 bases). V dropped 5 bases and J dropped 7 bases, with 9 bases sitting between them. Germline values: CDR1 LNHNV, CDR2 YYDKDF (reference sequence). The CDR3 extends over 13 amino acids. CDR3 bases: TGTGCCACCAGCTTGGGGGGGAATTCACCCCTCCACTTT. Translating it yields CATSLGGNSPLHF.